The following is a T cell receptor (beta chain) sequence with its context. Clones were sequenced by immunoSEQ multiplex PCR, and TCRdb holds only the in-frame ones, with some missing. The sample lists 350,000 to 450,000 clones; 90% to 95% were seen once. Those who participated ranged in age from roughly 18 to 89 years and resided in approximately 26 US areas. Cohort placement rested on clinical history that participants reported themselves. Those designated as exposed participants met a COVID-19 case within 2 weeks before study entry. This specimen belongs to a study of blood T cell repertoires in COVID-19. J was trimmed by 7 bases and V by 9 bases; bases with no gene match: 6. The CDR3 spans 13 residues. Germline V gives CDR1 LNHDA, CDR2 SQIVND (reference sequence).

The specimen was PBMCs or T cells enriched from blood (not recorded which). The origin of this receptor is a woman aged 40 to 49 who had been exposed to COVID-19. The chain carries TRBV19 and TRBJ1-4; 9 bases line up with TRBD1. The CDR3, as DNA: TGTGCCAGCGGAGGACAGGGGATTGAAAAACTGTTTTTT. As protein: CASGGQGIEKLFF.